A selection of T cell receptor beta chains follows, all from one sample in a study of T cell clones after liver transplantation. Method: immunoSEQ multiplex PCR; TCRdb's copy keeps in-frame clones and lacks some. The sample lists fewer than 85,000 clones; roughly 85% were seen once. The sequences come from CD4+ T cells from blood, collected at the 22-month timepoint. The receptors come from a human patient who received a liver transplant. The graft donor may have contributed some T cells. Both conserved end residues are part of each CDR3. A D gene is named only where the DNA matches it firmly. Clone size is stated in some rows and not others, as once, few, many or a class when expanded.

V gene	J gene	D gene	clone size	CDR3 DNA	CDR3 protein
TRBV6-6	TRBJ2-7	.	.	TGTGCCAGCAGACGGACGGCTGCCCTCTACGAGCAGTACTTC	CASRRTAALYEQYF
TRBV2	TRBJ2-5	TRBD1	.	TGTGCCAGCAGTCGAATAACAGGGGGTGAAGAGACCCAGTACTTC	CASSRITGGEETQYF
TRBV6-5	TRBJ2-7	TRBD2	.	TGTGCCAGCAGTTGGACTAGCGGCCCCTACGAGCAGTACTTC	CASSWTSGPYEQYF
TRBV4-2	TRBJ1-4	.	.	TGTGCCAGCAGCCAAGATACAGGGACTAATGAAAAACTGTTTTTT	CASSQDTGTNEKLFF
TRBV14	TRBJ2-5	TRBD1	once	TGTGCCACCAGGGCCCGGGACAGGGGAGTTTTCGGAGAGACCCAGTACTTC	CATRARDRGVFGETQYF
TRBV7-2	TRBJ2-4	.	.	TGTGCCAGCAGCTCCCCTGTTGGGGGTAGCCTAAAGATCAAAAACATTCAGTACTTC	CASSSPVGGSLKIKNIQYF
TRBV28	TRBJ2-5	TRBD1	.	TGTGCCAGCAGTTTTATAGGCCCCAGCAGGGGGCATGAGACCCAGTACTTC	CASSFIGPSRGHETQYF
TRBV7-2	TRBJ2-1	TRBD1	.	TGTGCCAGCAGCTTTCGGGACAGGGTGTTCTTC	CASSFRDRVFF
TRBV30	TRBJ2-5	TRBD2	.	TGTGCCTGGAGGTCCCCTCTTTTTGCGGGAGTAAGAGAGACCCAGTACTTC	CAWRSPLFAGVRETQYF
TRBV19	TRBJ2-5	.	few	TGTGCCAGTAGGGGGGACTTGAGTGAGACCCAGTACTTC	CASRGDLSETQYF
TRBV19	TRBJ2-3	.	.	TGTGCCAGTAGGAGAGAACCGAATACGCAGTATTTT	CASRREPNTQYF
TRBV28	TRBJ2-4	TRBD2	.	TGTGCCAGCAGTTTTTCCGGACTAGGAGCCAAAAACATTCAGTACTTC	CASSFSGLGAKNIQYF
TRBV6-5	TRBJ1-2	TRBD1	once	TGTGCCAGCAGTTACGGACAGGGTGTTGGCTACACCTTC	CASSYGQGVGYTF
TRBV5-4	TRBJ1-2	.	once	TGTGCCAGCAGCCCCCAGGGAGGGGGTAACTATGGCTACACCTTC	CASSPQGGGNYGYTF
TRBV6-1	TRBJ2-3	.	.	TGTGCCAGCAGTCGGGGGACCCCCACAGATACGCAGTATTTT	CASSRGTPTDTQYF
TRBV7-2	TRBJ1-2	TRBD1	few	TGTGCCAGCACCTCAGGGGGCATCGCCTATGGCTACACCTTC	CASTSGGIAYGYTF
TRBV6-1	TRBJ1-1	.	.	TGTGCCAGCAGTGAAGCGTGGGACCGCAGGGGCTCTGAAGCTTTCTTT	CASSEAWDRRGSEAFF
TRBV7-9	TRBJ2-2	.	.	TGTGCCAGCAGCTTATCCTTCGGGTCGAACACCGGGGAGCTGTTTTTT	CASSLSFGSNTGELFF
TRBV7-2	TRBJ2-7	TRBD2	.	TGTGCCAGCAGCTCCGGAACGGGGGGGACTGCTCCCTGGGAGCAGTACTTC	CASSSGTGGTAPWEQYF
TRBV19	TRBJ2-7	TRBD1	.	TGTGCCAGTAGTACAACAGGGGCCTCGGGGGAGCAGTACTTC	CASSTTGASGEQYF
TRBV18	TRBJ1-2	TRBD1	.	TGTGCCAGCTCACCACGGCCACAGGGGGTAGCATCTAACTATGGCTACACCTTC	CASSPRPQGVASNYGYTF
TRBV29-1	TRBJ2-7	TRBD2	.	TGCAGCGTCATAGCGGGGTCCTACGAGCAGTACTTC	CSVIAGSYEQYF
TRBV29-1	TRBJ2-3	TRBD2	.	TGCAGCGTTGAACCTACTAGCGGGAGCACAGATACGCAGTATTTT	CSVEPTSGSTDTQYF
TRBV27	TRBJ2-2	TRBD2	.	TGTGCCAGCAGTCAACACACGCCTGGGACTAGCGGGAGTGACGGGGAGCTGTTTTTT	CASSQHTPGTSGSDGELFF
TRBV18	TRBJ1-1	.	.	TGTGCCAGCTCACCACCTGCTCACGTAATGAACACTGAAGCTTTCTTT	CASSPPAHVMNTEAFF
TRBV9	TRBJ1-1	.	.	TGTGCCAGCAGCTCGACAATGGACAGGAACACTGAAGCTTTCTTT	CASSSTMDRNTEAFF
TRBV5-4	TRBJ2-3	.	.	TGTGCCAGCAGCTTTAGGTTGGCTGCAGATACGCAGTATTTT	CASSFRLAADTQYF